Listed here is a single T cell receptor beta chain. This CDR3 comprises 16 residues. Germline V gene data show CDR1 as SEHNR and CDR2 as FQNEAQ (reference sequence). Losses at the gene ends were 5 bases for V and 3 bases for J; bases not matched to a gene: 7. Per the original data handling: Estimated nucleated cell counts came from reference gene primer amplification. The table came from immunoSEQ multiplex PCR; TCRdb's copy has only in-frame clones and leaves some out. The DNA gave D and trimming, while V, J and clone size come from that table. The sample records around 290,000 clones, approximately 90% being singletons. This sample was included in a study of blood T cell repertoires in COVID-19. Study at large: Sites across the United States, Italy and Spain contributed samples from acute and convalescent COVID-19. Sources were T cells, B-cell-depleted T cells, or PBMCs; the material itself was cDNA or gDNA.

A Seattle source enrolled patients during active infection and followed them longitudinally. This clonotype was sampled from a woman in her twenties or thirties with COVID-19, enrolled during active disease. The specimen was peripheral blood. This chain links TRBV7-9 with TRBJ2-3; 11 nucleotides agree with TRBD2. The CDR3 DNA is TGTGCCAGCAGCGACGGGACTAGCGGTTTTACAGATACGCAGTATTTT. This gives the protein CASSDGTSGFTDTQYF.